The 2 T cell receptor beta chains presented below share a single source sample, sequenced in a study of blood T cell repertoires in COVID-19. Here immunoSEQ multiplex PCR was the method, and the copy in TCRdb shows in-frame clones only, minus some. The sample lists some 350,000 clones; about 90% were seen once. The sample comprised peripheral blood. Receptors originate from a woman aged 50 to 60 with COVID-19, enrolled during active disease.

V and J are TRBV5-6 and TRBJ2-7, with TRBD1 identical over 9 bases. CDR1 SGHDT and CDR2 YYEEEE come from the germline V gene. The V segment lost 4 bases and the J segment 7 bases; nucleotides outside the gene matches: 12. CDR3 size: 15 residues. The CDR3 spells CASSDLDRGIGEQYF. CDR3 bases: TGTGCCAGCAGCGACCTCGACAGGGGGATTGGGGAGCAGTACTTC.

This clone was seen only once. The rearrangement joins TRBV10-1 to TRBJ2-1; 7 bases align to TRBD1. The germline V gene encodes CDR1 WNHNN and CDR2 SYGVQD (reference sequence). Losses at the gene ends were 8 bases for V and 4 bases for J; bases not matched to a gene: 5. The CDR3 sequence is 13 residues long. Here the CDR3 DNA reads TGCGCCAGCGGAGAGACAGGGTACAATGAGCAGTTCTTC. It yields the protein CASGETGYNEQFF.